What follows are 28 T cell receptor beta chains derived from one specimen sequenced in a study of T cell repertoires in cytomegalovirus infection. Each CDR3 protein is one row after TCRdb ran MiXCR on the reads. The data show 800,000 to 950,000 distinct CDR3 sequences, 30% to 35% seen once. Their antigen targets remain unknown. Here the sequenced sample was cultured CD8+ T cells from PBMCs, taken from culture after CMV antigen stimulation. Receptors were obtained from a human donor in good health (CMV status not recorded). Some clones in this sample may be carry-over from other donors' samples.

This clonotype has only a few counts. The CDR3, as DNA: TGTGCCAGTGGAGCTCAGGGGCACACTGAAGCTTTCTTT. Translated: CASGAQGHTEAFF. The chain is built from TRBV19 and TRBJ1-1; D perhaps matches TRBD1 (6 bases). Germline CDR1 and CDR2: LNHDA and SQIVND (reference sequence). The V end was cut by 8 bases, the J end by 3 bases, with 13 bases between. The length of the CDR3 is 13 residues.

This clonotype was counted a single time. This chain joins TRBV2 and TRBJ2-1, with 7 nucleotides matching TRBD1. After removal of 9 bases from V and 8 bases from J, the junction contained 10 bases not matched to a gene. CDR3 length: 13 residues. Germline loops: CDR1 SNHLY, CDR2 FYNNEI. The chain's CDR3 is CASTGQAPDEQFF. DNA of the CDR3: TGTGCCAGTACCGGACAGGCCCCCGATGAGCAGTTCTTC.

This clonotype was counted a few times. V gene TRBV4-2 combines with J gene TRBJ2-2; no reliable D call. The CDR3 totals 17 residues. Looked up from germline, CDR1 is LGHNA and CDR2 is YNFKEQ. The V end was cut by 0 bases, the J end by 0 bases, with 11 bases between. The CDR3 DNA follows: TGTGCCAGCAGCCAAGAGTGGGTACTGCCGAACACCGGGGAGCTGTTTTTT. Amino acid sequence: CASSQEWVLPNTGELFF.

At least ten counts were recorded for this clonotype. The CDR3 DNA is TGTGCCAGCAGTCCGGGACCTAATTCACCCCTCCACTTT. Protein sequence: CASSPGPNSPLHF. V gene TRBV28 combines with J gene TRBJ1-6; possibly TRBD1 for D (5 bases). The CDR3 has 13 amino acids. V dropped 5 bases and J dropped 6 bases, with 8 bases sitting between them. Germline V lookup: CDR1 MDHEN, CDR2 SYDVKM. Together with reference TRBV28 and TRBJ1-6, the CDR3 gives the full variable domain: DVKVTQSSRYLVKRTGEKVFLECVQDMDHENMFWYRQDPGLGLRLIYFSYDVKMKEKGDIPEGYSVSREKKERFSLILESASTNQTSMYLCASSPGPNSPLHFGNGTRLTVT.

This clonotype was detected once. The junction shows a germline mismatch at one end, possibly a read error. The chain joins TRBV7-3 to TRBJ2-1; D possibly corresponds to TRBD2 (7 bases). Germline V CDR1 and CDR2: SGHTA, FQGTGA. There are 13 residues in the CDR3. CDR3 DNA: TGTGTCAGCACCGAGGGGGGGCTAGGGGAGCAGTTCTTC. Translated: CVSTEGGLGEQFF.

The chain carries TRBV27 and TRBJ1-1, with D possibly TRBD1 on 5 matching bases. From germline, CDR1 is MNHEY and CDR2 SMNVEV (reference sequence). Deletions cut 4 bases from V and 8 bases from J, with 17 bases between. The CDR3 spans 14 residues. As DNA, the CDR3 is TGTGCCAGCAGTTCCCCCCTCAGGGTTTCGGAAGCTTTCTTT. It codes for CASSSPLRVSEAFF.

Only a few counts were recorded for this clonotype. J is TRBJ2-7 and V is TRBV6-1; D uncertain. Germline CDR1 MNHNS, CDR2 SASEGT. There are 12 residues in the CDR3. Trimming pared 7 bases from V and 5 bases from J, leaving 12 bases between. CDR3 sequence: CASMQGRDEQYV. The CDR3 nucleotides are TGTGCCAGCATGCAAGGACGGGACGAGCAGTACGTC.

This clonotype was seen repeatedly, ten times or more. The chain couples TRBV12-3 or TRBV12-4 to TRBJ2-1; weak D call: TRBD1 (6 bases). CDR3 length: 14 amino acids. V was pared by 7 bases and J by 8 bases, with 18 bases between. The CDR3 here is CASTTEGEWDEQFF. The CDR3 region has the DNA TGTGCCAGCACAACAGAGGGGGAGTGGGATGAGCAGTTCTTC.

The J gene is TRBJ2-3, the V gene TRBV14, with 9 bases aligning to TRBD1. CDR3 length: 15 residues. V trimming: 2 bases; J trimming: 8 bases; junction bases outside the gene matches: 8. Germline V gene lookup returns CDR1 SGHDN and CDR2 FVKESK. CDR3: CASSQLDRGSGTQYF. The CDR3 DNA follows: TGTGCCAGCAGCCAACTGGACAGGGGATCGGGTACGCAGTATTTT.

This clonotype was seen more than once but under ten times. V usage is TRBV12-5 and J usage is TRBJ1-2, with a possible D match to TRBD1 (6 bases). The germline V gene encodes CDR1 LGHNT and CDR2 FRNRAP. V was pared by 5 bases and J by 3 bases, with 13 bases between. The CDR3 spans 14 residues. This CDR3 reads CASGQRQAHYGYTF. CDR3 DNA sequence: TGTGCTAGTGGTCAGAGACAGGCGCACTATGGCTACACCTTC.

The CDR3 sequence: CASSLGSVADTQYF. CDR3 nucleotide sequence: TGTGCCAGCAGCTTAGGTTCCGTTGCAGATACGCAGTATTTT. The gene calls are TRBV7-8 and TRBJ2-3; no reliable D call. The CDR3 spans 14 residues. Trimming took 1 base from V and 4 from J, leaving 9 bases between them. Per germline, CDR1 SGHVS and CDR2 FQNEAQ.

Concerning this clonotype itself: Since no conserved phenylalanine or tryptophan closes the CDR3, a read error is the likely cause. The DNA is left out, because the CDR3 cannot be placed on it with certainty; the CDR3 is given as TCRdb lists it. This chain connects TRBV6-4 to TRBJ1-4; the table's D call TRBD1 went unverified against the DNA. A total of 11 residues make up the CDR3, ends included. Germline CDR1 MRHNA, CDR2 SNTAGT. CDR3 region: CASSLQMGVFY.

This clonotype was detected a few times. This chain joins TRBV5-4 and TRBJ2-1; TRBD1 aligns across 7 bases. The V segment lost 4 bases and the J segment 0 bases; nucleotides outside the gene matches: 7. This CDR3 has 16 amino acids. CDR1 is SGHNT and CDR2 is YYREEE in the germline V gene (reference sequence). DNA for the CDR3: TGTGCCAGCAGCGCCCGGGACAGAACCTCCTACAATGAGCAGTTCTTC. Amino acid sequence: CASSARDRTSYNEQFF.

The chain recombines TRBV2 with TRBJ2-7; D may be TRBD1 or TRBD2 (6 bases each). The V and J ends lost 10 bases and 6 bases respectively, with 10 bases between them. The germline CDR1 and CDR2 sequences are SNHLY and FYNNEI. CDR3 length: 10 amino acids. The CDR3 protein is CATRGREQYF. The CDR3 bases are TGTGCCACCCGGGGGCGCGAGCAGTACTTC.

This clonotype has ten or more counts. The rearrangement joins TRBV7-6 to TRBJ1-2; possible D gene TRBD1, 5 bases. The V end was cut by 3 bases, the J end by 3 bases, with 11 bases between. From germline, CDR1 is SGHVS and CDR2 FNYEAQ. This CDR3 has 14 residues. The DNA for the CDR3 is TGTGCCAGCAGCTTCTCAGGGTCTTACTATGGCTACACCTTC. Protein product: CASSFSGSYYGYTF.

Here the CDR3 reads CASSLGSRPEAFF. The CDR3 DNA sequence: TGTGCCAGCAGCTTAGGGTCGAGACCTGAAGCTTTCTTT. The rearrangement links TRBV13 to TRBJ1-1, with no clear D. CDR1 and CDR2 (germline): PRHDT, FYEKMQ (reference sequence). Trimming took off 0 bases at V and 6 bases at J, with 8 bases between the two ends. This CDR3 region has 13 residues.

The chain carries TRBV12-3 or TRBV12-4 and TRBJ2-6; 9 nucleotides agree with TRBD1. This CDR3 is 15 amino acids long. The J segment lost 0 bases and the V segment lost 6 bases, leaving 0 bases of the junction unmatched. Written as DNA, the CDR3 is TGTGCCAGCAGGACAGGGGGCTCTGGGGCCAACGTCCTGACTTTC. This translates into CASRTGGSGANVLTF.

The rearrangement uses TRBV4-2 and TRBJ2-2; no reliable D call. The V gene's germline CDR1 is LGHNA and CDR2 YNFKEQ. This CDR3 spans 13 amino acids. Trimming shortened V by 2 bases and J by 7 bases, and 8 bases separated the two germline ends. CDR3 nucleotide sequence: TGTGCCAGCAGCCAAAAAAAGAGCGGGGAGCTGTTTTTT. Amino acid sequence: CASSQKKSGELFF.

V usage is TRBV27 and J usage is TRBJ2-7, with D tentatively TRBD1 (7 bases). Germline V lookup: CDR1 MNHEY, CDR2 SMNVEV (reference sequence). This CDR3 region has 14 residues. Trimming removed 3 bases from V and 6 bases from J, with 15 bases in between. The CDR3 reads CASSLGGQRSEQYF. In DNA form, the CDR3 reads TGTGCCAGCAGTTTGGGGGGACAGCGGTCCGAGCAGTACTTC.

This chain connects TRBV7-2 to TRBJ2-3; 11 bases are shared with TRBD2. This CDR3 has 17 amino acids. Trimming at V came to 2 bases and at J to 3 bases, leaving 7 bases not matched to a gene. CDR1 SGHTA and CDR2 FQGNSA come from the germline V gene. CDR3 amino acids: CASSLRIAGGPTDTQYF. The CDR3 bases are TGTGCCAGCAGCTTACGAATAGCGGGGGGGCCTACAGATACGCAGTATTTT.

This clonotype was seen more than once but under ten times. The rearrangement uses TRBV4-1 and TRBJ1-5; no clear D gene. CDR1 and CDR2 from the germline V gene are MGHRA and YSYEKL. Trimming took 0 bases from V and 1 from J, leaving 4 bases between them. The CDR3 covers 14 residues. In DNA form, the CDR3 reads TGCGCCAGCAGCCAAGACGCGAGCAATCAGCCCCAGCATTTT. Translation: CASSQDASNQPQHF.

This clonotype was seen a handful of times. The genes are TRBV27 and TRBJ1-3, with D unresolved. Deletions cut 0 bases from V and 7 bases from J, with 16 bases between. The CDR3 extends over 16 amino acids. In germline, CDR1 is MNHEY, CDR2 SMNVEV (reference sequence). The CDR3 region is CASSLSGYSERNTIYF. CDR3 nucleotides: TGTGCCAGCAGTTTATCTGGGTACTCTGAGAGGAACACCATATATTTT.

J is TRBJ1-6 and V is TRBV18; no clear D gene. Trimming took off 6 bases at V and 0 bases at J, with 9 bases between the two ends. Per germline, CDR1 KGHSH and CDR2 LQKENI. The CDR3 sequence is 15 residues long. CDR3 sequence (DNA): TGTGCCAGCTCTTCCGTGAGCTCCTATAATTCACCCCTCCACTTT. Protein: CASSSVSSYNSPLHF.

Ten or more counts support this clonotype. This chain links TRBV7-2 with TRBJ2-5, with 7 bases identical to TRBD1. The CDR3 is 13 residues long. Germline CDR1 reads SGHTA; CDR2 reads FQGNSA. The V gene end was trimmed by 5 bases and the J gene end by 5 bases; junction bases not matched to a gene: 5. CDR3 region: CASSPGQAETQYF. As DNA, the CDR3 is TGTGCCAGCAGCCCCGGACAGGCGGAGACCCAGTACTTC.

The chain recombines TRBV15 with TRBJ2-5; TRBD2 matches at 12 bases. CDR1 is LNHNV and CDR2 is YYDKDF in the germline V gene (reference sequence). CDR3 size: 16 residues. Losses at the gene ends were 1 base for V and 5 bases for J; bases not matched to a gene: 5. The chain's CDR3 is CATSRVRTSGVETQYF. The CDR3, as DNA: TGTGCCACCAGCAGAGTTAGGACTAGCGGGGTGGAGACCCAGTACTTC.

In nucleotides, the CDR3 is TGTGCCAGCAGTGAGGGACAGAACTATGGCTACACCTTC. Translated, it gives CASSEGQNYGYTF. The chain carries TRBV6-4 and TRBJ1-2, with TRBD1 matching over 7 bases. V was pared by 3 bases and J by 2 bases, with 0 bases of the junction left unmatched. Looked up from germline, CDR1 is MRHNA and CDR2 is SNTAGT. The CDR3 runs 13 residues.

The rearrangement links TRBV28 to TRBJ2-1, with unresolved D. The CDR3 consists of 13 residues. CDR1 is MDHEN and CDR2 is SYDVKM in the germline V gene. With 2 bases removed from V and 3 bases from J, the gap between germline ends came to 5 bases. CDR3 loop: CASSLDDYNEQFF. The CDR3 DNA reads as TGTGCCAGCAGTTTAGATGACTACAATGAGCAGTTCTTC.

This clonotype was picked up many times. CDR3 bases: TGTGCCAGCAGTTTGTTGGACACCGGGGAGCTGTTTTTT. Its translation is CASSLLDTGELFF. V gene TRBV12-3 or TRBV12-4 combines with J gene TRBJ2-2; no clear D. V shed 3 bases and J shed 3 bases, with 5 bases lying between them. There are 13 residues in the CDR3.